This passage covers 7 T cell receptor beta chains from one sample sequenced in a study of beta chain features in type 1 diabetes. Isolated RNA was reverse transcribed in full, so expressed TCRB transcripts were sequenced. Profiling relied on immunoSEQ multiplex PCR, and the TCRdb table lists in-frame clones only, not all of them. The sample has some 400,000 clones; more than 13% are singletons. Material: naive CD4+ T cells from blood. These receptors originate from a young woman in good health.

This clone was counted only a few times. The sample holds other DNA sequences that translate to the same CDR3. The chain has TRBV30 and TRBJ2-7; D uncertain. Trimming removed 5 bases at V and 1 base at J, with 6 bases between. The CDR3 covers 11 residues. Germline CDR1 is GTSNPN and CDR2 is SVGIG (reference sequence). The CDR3 loop reads CAWSGSYEQYF. As DNA, the CDR3 is TGTGCCTGGTCCGGGTCCTACGAGCAGTACTTC.

This clone was observed a handful of times. The chain carries TRBV19 and TRBJ1-2; TRBD1 aligns across 10 bases. CDR1 and CDR2 (germline): LNHDA, SQIVND (reference sequence). Germline trimming cut 5 bases from V and 8 bases from J; bases unmatched to any gene: 14. This CDR3 is 16 amino acids long. The CDR3 loop reads CASSRQRTGGRSGYTF. The DNA of the CDR3 is TGTGCCAGTAGTCGACAGAGGACAGGGGGTCGTTCCGGCTACACCTTC. Complete variable domain (other parts from reference TRBV19 and TRBJ1-2): DGGITQSPKYLFRKEGQNVTLSCEQNLNHDAMYWYRQDPGQGLRLIYYSQIVNDFQKGDIAEGYSVSREKKESFPLTVTSAQKNPTAFYLCASSRQRTGGRSGYTFGSGTRLTVV.

This clone showed up just a few times. V usage is TRBV13 and J usage is TRBJ2-1; no clear D. Germline V CDR1 and CDR2: PRHDT, FYEKMQ (reference sequence). Trimming left V 9 bases short and J 1 base short, with 10 bases between. The CDR3 contains 13 residues. Written as DNA, the CDR3 is TGTGCCAGTCGACATCTATCCTACAATGAGCAGTTCTTC. Its translation: CASRHLSYNEQFF.

This clone has just a few counts. The rearrangement joins TRBV19 to TRBJ1-2; TRBD1 aligns across 7 bases. The germline CDR1 and CDR2 sequences are LNHDA and SQIVND (reference sequence). V trimming: 5 bases; J trimming: 0 bases; junction bases outside the gene matches: 3. The CDR3 contains 14 residues. The CDR3 spells CASSPGTANYGYTF. CDR3 coding DNA: TGTGCCAGTAGTCCCGGGACAGCTAACTATGGCTACACCTTC. Based on the CDR3 plus reference TRBV19 and TRBJ1-2, the full variable domain is DGGITQSPKYLFRKEGQNVTLSCEQNLNHDAMYWYRQDPGQGLRLIYYSQIVNDFQKGDIAEGYSVSREKKESFPLTVTSAQKNPTAFYLCASSPGTANYGYTFGSGTRLTVV.

J is TRBJ2-3 and V is TRBV28; D unclear. The CDR3 is 12 amino acids. Germline CDR1 is MDHEN and CDR2 is SYDVKM. Between the trimmed V and J ends, which lost 2 bases and 7 bases, there was a span of 7 bases. The DNA for the CDR3 is TGTGCCAGCAGTTTAGGGCGCTATACGCAGTATTTT. Translation: CASSLGRYTQYF.

V is TRBV7-2 and J is TRBJ2-7; 8 bases are shared with TRBD2. The trim removed 1 base at V and 6 bases at J, leaving 5 bases unmatched. The length of the CDR3 is 14 residues. Germline V gives CDR1 SGHTA, CDR2 FQGNSA. CDR3 in amino acids: CASSLVGRAPEQYF. In DNA, the CDR3 is TGTGCCAGCAGCTTAGTCGGGAGGGCTCCCGAGCAGTACTTC.

There are a few counts of this clone. The V gene is TRBV11-2, the J gene TRBJ2-3; tentative D call: TRBD1 (6 bases). Germline CDR1 and CDR2: SGHAT and FQNNGV. The CDR3 length is 14 residues. Trimming took off 4 bases at V and 6 bases at J, with 14 bases between the two ends. The CDR3 loop reads CASSSIQRGDTQYF. Written as DNA, the CDR3 is TGTGCCAGCAGCTCGATCCAGAGGGGGGATACGCAGTATTTT.